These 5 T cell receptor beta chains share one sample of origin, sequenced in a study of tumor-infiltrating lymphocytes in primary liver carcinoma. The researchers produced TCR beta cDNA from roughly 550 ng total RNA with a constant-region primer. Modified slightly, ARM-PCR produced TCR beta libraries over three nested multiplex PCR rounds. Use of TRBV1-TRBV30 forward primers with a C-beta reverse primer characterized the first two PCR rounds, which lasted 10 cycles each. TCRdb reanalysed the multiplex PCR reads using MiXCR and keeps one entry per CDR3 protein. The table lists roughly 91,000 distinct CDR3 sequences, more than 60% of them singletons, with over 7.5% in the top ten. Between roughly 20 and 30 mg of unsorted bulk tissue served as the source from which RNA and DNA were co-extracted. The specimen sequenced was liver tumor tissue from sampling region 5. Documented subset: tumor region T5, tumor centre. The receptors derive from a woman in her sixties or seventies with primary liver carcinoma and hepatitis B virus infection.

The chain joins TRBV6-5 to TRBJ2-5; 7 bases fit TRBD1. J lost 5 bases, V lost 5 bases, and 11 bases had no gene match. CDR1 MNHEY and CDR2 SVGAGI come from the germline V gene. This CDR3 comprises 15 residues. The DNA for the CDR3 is TGTGCCAGCAGTCATGATATAGGGGGCGGGGAGACCCAGTACTTC. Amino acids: CASSHDIGGGETQYF.

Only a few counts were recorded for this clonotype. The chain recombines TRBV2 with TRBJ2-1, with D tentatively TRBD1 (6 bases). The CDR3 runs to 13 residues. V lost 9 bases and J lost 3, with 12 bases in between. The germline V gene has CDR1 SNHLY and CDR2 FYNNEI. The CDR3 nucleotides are TGTGCCAGTGAGAAGACAGGCTACAATGAGCAGTTCTTC. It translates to CASEKTGYNEQFF.

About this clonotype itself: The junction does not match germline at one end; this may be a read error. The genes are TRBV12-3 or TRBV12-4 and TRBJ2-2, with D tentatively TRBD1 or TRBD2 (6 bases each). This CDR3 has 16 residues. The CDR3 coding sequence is TGTGCCATCAGCCAGGGGAGGAGATCGAACACCGGGAAGCTGTTTTTT. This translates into CAISQGRRSNTGKLFF.

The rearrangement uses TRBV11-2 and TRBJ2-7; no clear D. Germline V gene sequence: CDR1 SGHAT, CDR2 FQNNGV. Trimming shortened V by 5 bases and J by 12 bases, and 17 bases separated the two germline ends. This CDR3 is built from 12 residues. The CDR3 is CASSDPLYGLYF. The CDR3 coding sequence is TGTGCCAGCAGCGACCCCCTATACGGGCTGTACTTC.

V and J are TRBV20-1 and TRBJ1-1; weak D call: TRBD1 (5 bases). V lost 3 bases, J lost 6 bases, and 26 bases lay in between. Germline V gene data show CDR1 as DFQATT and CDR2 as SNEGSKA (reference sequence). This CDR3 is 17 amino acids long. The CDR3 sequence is CSARGRQGVGMDSEAFF. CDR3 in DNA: TGCAGTGCTAGGGGGCGGCAGGGAGTGGGGATGGATTCTGAAGCTTTCTTT.